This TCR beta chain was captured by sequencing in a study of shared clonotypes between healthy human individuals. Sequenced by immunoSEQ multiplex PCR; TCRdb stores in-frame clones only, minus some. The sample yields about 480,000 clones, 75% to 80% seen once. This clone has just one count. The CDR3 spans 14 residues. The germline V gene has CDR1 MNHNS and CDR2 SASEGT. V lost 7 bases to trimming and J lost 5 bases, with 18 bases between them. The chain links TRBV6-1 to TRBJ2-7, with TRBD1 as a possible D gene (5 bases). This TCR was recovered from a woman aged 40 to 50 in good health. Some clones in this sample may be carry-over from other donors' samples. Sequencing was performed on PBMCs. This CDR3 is CASNPQGFTDEQYF. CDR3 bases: TGTGCCAGCAACCCCCAGGGATTTACGGACGAGCAGTACTTC.